This TCR beta chain comes out of a study of cytomegalovirus exposure and HLA in healthy donors. In germline, CDR1 is SGHRS, CDR2 YFSETQ. This CDR3 region has 15 residues. J was trimmed by 3 bases and V by 0 bases; bases with no gene match: 2. With respect to this clone: The identical CDR3 is also encoded by other nucleotide sequences in the sample.

60 Vbeta and 13 Jbeta primers were used in PCR. Using immunoSEQ multiplex PCR, the repertoire was profiled, and TCRdb retains in-frame clones only, with some absent. This table has 140,000 or so clones, approximately 85% appearing once. The receptor was derived from a woman aged 35 to 49 in good health and CMV-seronegative. The sample consisted of PBMCs. The rearrangement links TRBV5-1 to TRBJ2-7; 11 bases map to TRBD2. Written as DNA, the CDR3 is TGCGCCAGCAGCTTGGTACTAGCGGGAGACTACGAGCAGTACTTC. Translated, it gives CASSLVLAGDYEQYF.